One and the same sample provided the 28 T cell receptor beta chains below, sequenced in a study of blood T cell repertoires in COVID-19. This table comes from immunoSEQ multiplex PCR, and its TCRdb copy is limited to in-frame clones, with some not included. The sample lists 100,000 to 150,000 clones, roughly 74% seen once, with roughly 5.5% in the top ten. The specimen was peripheral blood. The receptors were gathered from a man aged 60 to 75 with acute or convalescent COVID-19.

The chain combines TRBV5-1 with TRBJ1-1; D call uncertain. Trimming pared 2 bases from V and 2 bases from J, leaving 10 bases between. Germline V gives CDR1 SGHRS, CDR2 YFSETQ. The CDR3 spans 14 residues. The DNA of the CDR3 is TGCGCCAGCAGCTTAAGTCGGGATAACACTGAAGCTTTCTTT. Protein: CASSLSRDNTEAFF.

This clone was recorded only once. This chain joins TRBV2 and TRBJ1-5, with 8 nucleotides matching TRBD1. Germline CDR1 is SNHLY and CDR2 is FYNNEI. V gave up 4 bases and J gave up 7 bases; unmatched junction bases: 6. The CDR3 is made up of 14 amino acids. The CDR3 DNA follows: TGTGCCAGCAGTGCGGGACAGGAGTGGCAGCCCCAGCATTTT. This codes for CASSAGQEWQPQHF.

This clone has just a few counts. V usage is TRBV6-5 and J usage is TRBJ1-1; D gene ambiguous. V shed 7 bases and J shed 0 bases, with 9 bases lying between them. The CDR3 length is 13 residues. Germline V lookup: CDR1 MNHEY, CDR2 SVGAGI. Here the CDR3 reads CASIHTVNTEAFF. In nucleotides, the CDR3 is TGTGCCAGCATTCATACAGTGAACACTGAAGCTTTCTTT.

The genes are TRBV19 and TRBJ1-2; 9 nucleotides match TRBD1. Per the germline V gene, CDR1 is LNHDA and CDR2 is SQIVND (reference sequence). V lost 3 bases to trimming and J lost 3 bases; unmatched junction nucleotides: 5. This CDR3 is 15 amino acids long. The CDR3 DNA follows: TGTGCCAGTAGTATCCCCCGGACAGGGGACTATGGCTACACCTTC. Its protein product is CASSIPRTGDYGYTF. Full variable domain (remainder filled in from reference TRBV19 and TRBJ1-2): DGGITQSPKYLFRKEGQNVTLSCEQNLNHDAMYWYRQDPGQGLRLIYYSQIVNDFQKGDIAEGYSVSREKKESFPLTVTSAQKNPTAFYLCASSIPRTGDYGYTFGSGTRLTVV.

The chain couples TRBV19 to TRBJ1-1; D gene unclear. This CDR3 has 16 residues. Trimming removed 7 bases at V and 8 bases at J, with 26 bases between. In germline, CDR1 is LNHDA, CDR2 SQIVND (reference sequence). The CDR3 loop is CASTPLRGRESEEAFF. CDR3 sequence (DNA): TGTGCCAGTACCCCATTGAGAGGGAGGGAGTCTGAGGAAGCTTTCTTT.

This clone was counted once. This chain connects TRBV5-1 to TRBJ1-1; D remains unclear. From germline, CDR1 is SGHRS and CDR2 YFSETQ. CDR3 length: 12 amino acids. Deletions cut 2 bases from V and 6 bases from J, with 8 bases between. The CDR3 DNA follows: TGCGCCAGCAGCTTCCCGGGATCTGAAGCTTTCTTT. It is translated as CASSFPGSEAFF.

CDR3 amino acids: CSASHSPVSGYGYTF. CDR3 nucleotide sequence: TGCAGTGCTAGTCACTCCCCGGTTAGTGGCTATGGCTACACCTTC. This sequence joins TRBV20-1 and TRBJ1-2; D call uncertain. This CDR3 is built from 15 residues. Trimming cost V 3 bases and J 4 bases, with 18 bases left between them. Germline CDR1 DFQATT, CDR2 SNEGSKA (reference sequence).

V and J are TRBV2 and TRBJ1-2, with D possibly matching TRBD1 (6 bases). Per the germline V gene, CDR1 is SNHLY and CDR2 is FYNNEI. This CDR3 region has 14 residues. With 2 bases removed from V and 5 bases from J, the gap between germline ends came to 12 bases. The chain's CDR3 is CASSESDRPYGYTF. The CDR3 DNA is TGTGCCAGCAGTGAATCCGACAGGCCTTATGGCTACACCTTC.

This chain joins TRBV18 and TRBJ1-1, with 9 bases aligning to TRBD1. Per the germline V gene, CDR1 is KGHSH and CDR2 is LQKENI. J lost 4 bases, V lost 2 bases, and 5 bases had no gene match. This CDR3 has 15 amino acids. CDR3 sequence: CASSPGGTGSTEAFF. In DNA, the CDR3 is TGTGCCAGCTCACCAGGGGGGACAGGGTCCACTGAAGCTTTCTTT.

CDR3 loop: CASSRPTGGLLNEQFF. The CDR3, as DNA: TGCGCCAGCAGCCGACCTACAGGGGGCCTACTCAATGAGCAGTTCTTC. V gene TRBV5-1 combines with J gene TRBJ2-1, with 9 bases fitting TRBD1. Germline values: CDR1 SGHRS, CDR2 YFSETQ. Germline trimming cut 4 bases from V and 6 bases from J; bases unmatched to any gene: 11. The CDR3 has 16 amino acids.

This clone was seen a few times. In nucleotides, the CDR3 is TGCGCCAGCAGCTTGGAAGGAGGGGCAGGCATTCAGTACTTC. The encoded protein is CASSLEGGAGIQYF. V is TRBV5-1 and J is TRBJ2-4, with D possibly TRBD2 on 6 matching bases. The CDR3 has 14 amino acids. V lost 0 bases and J 9 bases, leaving 13 bases between the germline ends. CDR1 and CDR2 (germline): SGHRS, YFSETQ.

With regard to this clone: Other DNA sequences in the same sample also yield this CDR3. The CDR3 loop reads CASSFDRNTEAFF. The CDR3 region has the DNA TGTGCCAGCAGCTTCGATAGGAACACTGAAGCTTTCTTT. This chain uses TRBV5-6 with TRBJ1-1; D remains ambiguous. CDR1 and CDR2 from the germline V gene are SGHDT and YYEEEE. The CDR3 totals 13 residues. V dropped 2 bases and J dropped 1 base, with 6 bases sitting between them.

The chain links TRBV19 to TRBJ2-6; D possibly corresponds to TRBD1 (5 bases). Trimming pared 5 bases from V and 1 base from J, leaving 6 bases between. The CDR3 runs 14 residues. Germline V gene data show CDR1 as LNHDA and CDR2 as SQIVND (reference sequence). This chain's CDR3 is CASSPGSGANVLTF. CDR3 DNA sequence: TGTGCCAGTAGTCCAGGGTCTGGGGCCAACGTCCTGACTTTC.

The table lists this clone with a few counts. V and J are TRBV2 and TRBJ2-6, with 7 positions matching TRBD1. Germline loops: CDR1 SNHLY, CDR2 FYNNEI. V trimming: 5 bases; J trimming: 0 bases; junction bases outside the gene matches: 7. CDR3 length equals 17 residues. This chain's CDR3 is CASSPGGYSSGANVLTF. The CDR3 nucleotides read TGTGCCAGCAGTCCAGGGGGATATAGCTCTGGGGCCAACGTCCTGACTTTC.

This chain connects TRBV3-1 (or the pseudogene TRBV3-2) to TRBJ2-1; 9 bases align to TRBD2. V lost 2 bases, J lost 7 bases, and 6 bases stayed unmatched. The germline CDR1 and CDR2 sequences are LGHDT and YNNKEL (reference sequence). This CDR3 has 15 amino acids. The CDR3 reads CASSQNSGGGNEQFF. CDR3 bases: TGTGCCAGCAGCCAAAATAGCGGGGGCGGGAATGAGCAGTTCTTC.

The genes are TRBV5-6 and TRBJ2-1; maybe TRBD2 (6 bases). This CDR3 spans 15 amino acids. Trimming took off 0 bases at V and 4 bases at J, with 11 bases between the two ends. The germline V gene has CDR1 SGHDT and CDR2 YYEEEE. Here the CDR3 reads CASSLAGVPYNEQFF. The CDR3 nucleotides are TGTGCCAGCAGCTTGGCGGGGGTCCCGTACAATGAGCAGTTCTTC.

This clone was observed a handful of times. The rearrangement links TRBV7-3 to TRBJ2-5; D possibly corresponds to TRBD2 (5 bases). Between the trimmed V and J ends, which lost 4 bases and 4 bases, there was a span of 10 bases. In germline, CDR1 is SGHTA, CDR2 FQGTGA. This CDR3 is built from 13 residues. DNA of the CDR3: TGTGCCAGCAGCTACTCAGGAGGAGAGACCCAGTACTTC. Amino acids: CASSYSGGETQYF. The full variable domain, its missing parts supplied by reference TRBV7-3 and TRBJ2-5, is GAGVSQTPSNKVTEKGKYVELRCDPISGHTALYWYRQSLGQGPEFLIYFQGTGAADDSGLPNDRFFAVRPEGSVSTLKIQRTERGDSAVYLCASSYSGGETQYFGPGTRLLVL.

The CDR3 spells CASSGQGDYGYTF. The CDR3 coding sequence is TGTGCCAGCAGCGGACAGGGTGACTATGGCTACACCTTC. The chain links TRBV11-2 to TRBJ1-2; TRBD1 matches 8 bases. The ends lost 5 bases at V and 3 bases at J; junction bases unmatched: 2. The CDR3 runs to 13 residues. Germline CDR1 reads SGHAT; CDR2 reads FQNNGV. The entire variable domain, with the rest obtained from reference TRBV11-2 and TRBJ1-2, is as follows: EAGVAQSPRYKIIEKRQSVAFWCNPISGHATLYWYQQILGQGPKLLIQFQNNGVVDDSQLPKDRFSAERLKGVDSTLKIQPAKLEDSAVYLCASSGQGDYGYTFGSGTRLTVV.

The rearrangement uses TRBV27 and TRBJ1-4, with 8 positions matching TRBD1. V dropped 6 bases and J dropped 4; count of bases not matched to a gene: 4. The CDR3 is 14 residues long. Germline V gene lookup returns CDR1 MNHEY and CDR2 SMNVEV (reference sequence). The CDR3 region has the DNA TGTGCCAGCAGAGTCACAGGGGGTAATGAAAAACTGTTTTTT. Its protein is CASRVTGGNEKLFF.

The chain combines TRBV11-2 with TRBJ1-2; D is unresolved. With 2 bases removed from V and 2 bases from J, the gap between germline ends came to 3 bases. The CDR3 runs to 12 residues. Germline values: CDR1 SGHAT, CDR2 FQNNGV. The CDR3 protein is CASSLRNYGYTF. The CDR3, as DNA: TGTGCCAGCAGCTTACGGAACTATGGCTACACCTTC. Filled out from reference TRBV11-2 and TRBJ1-2, the complete variable domain reads EAGVAQSPRYKIIEKRQSVAFWCNPISGHATLYWYQQILGQGPKLLIQFQNNGVVDDSQLPKDRFSAERLKGVDSTLKIQPAKLEDSAVYLCASSLRNYGYTFGSGTRLTVV.

This rearrangement joins TRBV4-1 to TRBJ2-2; no firm D call. Trimming pared 1 base from V and 6 bases from J, leaving 9 bases between. CDR1 and CDR2 (germline): MGHRA, YSYEKL. This CDR3 is 14 amino acids long. CDR3 loop: CASSQVSVAGELFF. The CDR3, as DNA: TGCGCCAGCAGCCAAGTGTCAGTCGCCGGGGAGCTGTTTTTT.

The chain combines TRBV19 with TRBJ1-4, with TRBD1 matching over 9 bases. The CDR3 contains 15 residues. Germline CDR1 LNHDA, CDR2 SQIVND (reference sequence). Germline trimming cut 10 bases from V and 0 bases from J; bases unmatched to any gene: 6. CDR3 protein: CATMDRGSTNEKLFF. DNA for the CDR3: TGTGCCACCATGGACAGGGGATCAACTAATGAAAAACTGTTTTTT. Supplemented by reference TRBV19 and TRBJ1-4, the full variable domain reads DGGITQSPKYLFRKEGQNVTLSCEQNLNHDAMYWYRQDPGQGLRLIYYSQIVNDFQKGDIAEGYSVSREKKESFPLTVTSAQKNPTAFYLCATMDRGSTNEKLFFGSGTQLSVL.

The V and J genes are TRBV2 and TRBJ1-2; 7 bases are a match to TRBD1. J lost 4 bases, V lost 5 bases, and 7 bases had no gene match. Germline CDR1 is SNHLY and CDR2 is FYNNEI. The CDR3 is 14 residues long. The CDR3 protein is CASSHRGIFYGYTF. CDR3 DNA: TGTGCCAGCAGTCACAGGGGAATTTTCTATGGCTACACCTTC.

This clone was counted once. V and J are TRBV15 and TRBJ2-7; TRBD2 might be the D (5 bases). The CDR3 has 14 residues. Trimming left V 5 bases short and J 7 bases short, with 18 bases between. Germline V CDR1 and CDR2: LNHNV, YYDKDF (reference sequence). This chain's CDR3 is CATSLGTGSGEQYF. The CDR3 bases are TGTGCCACCAGCCTGGGTACGGGGTCCGGGGAGCAGTACTTC. Full variable domain (outside the CDR3, taken from reference TRBV15 and TRBJ2-7): DAMVIQNPRYQVTQFGKPVTLSCSQTLNHNVMYWYQQKSSQAPKLLFHYYDKDFNNEADTPDNFQSRRPNTSFCFLDIRSPGLGDTAMYLCATSLGTGSGEQYFGPGTRLTVT.

V and J are TRBV2 and TRBJ1-5; maybe TRBD1 (6 bases). Trimming left V 6 bases short and J 1 base short, with 13 bases between. Germline loops: CDR1 SNHLY, CDR2 FYNNEI. The CDR3 covers 15 residues. The CDR3 DNA follows: TGTGCCAGCAGGGGGACACGAATAAGCAATCAGCCCCAGCATTTT. Protein product: CASRGTRISNQPQHF.

This chain links TRBV6-1 with TRBJ1-2, with D perhaps TRBD1 (6 bases). The V end was cut by 3 bases, the J end by 2 bases, with 13 bases between. This CDR3 is 15 amino acids long. Germline V CDR1 and CDR2: MNHNS, SASEGT. The CDR3 region has the DNA TGTGCCAGCAGTGATTCGTGGGACATCAACTATGGCTACACCTTC. Residues: CASSDSWDINYGYTF.

This chain joins TRBV30 and TRBJ1-2; D remains ambiguous. CDR3 length: 12 amino acids. CDR1 is GTSNPN, CDR2 SVGIG, per germline (reference sequence). V was clipped by 2 bases and J by 7 bases, with 11 bases between them. This CDR3 is CAWSPRLGGYTF. CDR3 bases: TGTGCCTGGAGTCCGCGGTTGGGTGGCTACACCTTC.

The gene calls are TRBV6-1 and TRBJ2-5; 9 positions match TRBD2. Germline CDR1 is MNHNS and CDR2 is SASEGT. Trimming cost V 3 bases and J 6 bases; bases outside gene matches: 8. The CDR3 has 15 amino acids. CDR3 amino acids: CASSDPRAGGQTQYF. CDR3 nucleotides: TGTGCCAGCAGTGACCCCCGGGCGGGAGGGCAGACCCAGTACTTC.